This T cell receptor (beta chain) stems from a study of radiotherapy plus CTLA-4 blockade in lung cancer. Study background: Objective responses were seen in 18% of patients, disease control in approximately 30%.

Regarding this clone: Its antigen is still unknown.

Clones were sequenced by immunoSEQ multiplex PCR, and TCRdb holds only the in-frame ones, with some missing. The sample holds about 95,000 clones, roughly four fifths seen once. The CDR3 spans 14 residues. Trimming removed 8 bases at V and 1 base at J, with 11 bases between. From germline, CDR1 is SNHLY and CDR2 FYNNEI. General study points: Researchers report tumor-derived TCR clones expanding in blood after radiotherapy plus ipilimumab. Strongest reported response predictors: early blood clone changes and post-radiation interferon-beta.

The sequence was obtained from a human donor with non-small cell lung cancer who had a partial response to radiotherapy plus ipilimumab. The starting material was peripheral blood, obtained from a patient treated with radiotherapy plus ipilimumab. This chain uses TRBV2 with TRBJ2-2, with D possibly matching TRBD1 (5 bases). The CDR3 loop reads CASQNTGNTGELFF. The CDR3 coding sequence is TGTGCCAGCCAAAACACAGGGAACACCGGGGAGCTGTTTTTT.